The text below deals with one T cell receptor (beta chain). The sample belongs to a study of T cell responses to AZD1222 COVID-19 vaccine. Sequencing used immunoSEQ multiplex PCR; TCRdb keeps in-frame clones, though not all of them. The repertoire consists of 73,000 or so clones, with around four fifths occurring once and the leading ten covering 5.4%. This receptor was identified in an adult in good health. Sequencing was performed on peripheral blood, taken on day 0 of AZD1222 vaccination.

The CDR3 is CASSPGRGGENIQYF. The CDR3 DNA reads TGTGCCAGCTCACCTGGGAGGGGTGGCGAAAACATTCAGTACTTC. The V gene is TRBV18, the J gene TRBJ2-4; 7 nucleotides line up with TRBD2. This CDR3 region has 15 residues. CDR1 is KGHSH, CDR2 LQKENI, per germline. V gave up 3 bases and J gave up 5 bases; unmatched junction bases: 7.